These 20 T cell receptor beta chains originate from one sample sequenced in a study of CD8+ T cells in alopecia areata (dated by TCRdb to the late 2010s). The time point label on this specimen signifies: less than 30 weeks on oral tofacitinib. The label giving this sample's treatment or condition can be read as: oral pan-JAK inhibitor, 5-10 mg twice daily. To prepare the library, the immunoSEQ multiplex PCR assay was applied. To provide template for TCR sequencing, every sample had RNA extracted and reverse transcribed into cDNA. Held by TCRdb, this immuneACCESS table contains in-frame sequences only and omits some clones. Under half of the omission traces to an unresolved V gene where checked; the cause of the rest is unknown. Recorded for this sample are around 150,000 clones; 60% to 75% of them occurred a single time. Around 14% of the sample goes to the ten largest clones. The source material was CD4+ T cells sorted from blood, sampled at week 24, from a patient treated with tofacitinib. The receptors shown here come from a human donor with alopecia areata.

This chain links TRBV5-6 with TRBJ2-5; D not certain. Germline V gene lookup returns CDR1 SGHDT and CDR2 YYEEEE. This CDR3 is 15 amino acids long. V lost 0 bases to trimming and J lost 5 bases, with 14 bases between them. CDR3: CASSLAVGPAETQYF. Written as DNA, the CDR3 is TGTGCCAGCAGCTTGGCCGTTGGGCCAGCGGAGACCCAGTACTTC.

The gene calls are TRBV7-2 and TRBJ1-5; 8 bases are shared with TRBD1. The V gene end was trimmed by 5 bases and the J gene end by 1 base; junction bases not matched to a gene: 1. The germline V gene encodes CDR1 SGHTA and CDR2 FQGNSA. CDR3 length: 14 amino acids. CDR3 nucleotide sequence: TGTGCCAGCAGCCGGACAGGGAGCAATCAGCCCCAGCATTTT. Translated, it gives CASSRTGSNQPQHF. Full variable domain (outside the CDR3, taken from reference TRBV7-2 and TRBJ1-5): GAGVSQSPSNKVTEKGKDVELRCDPISGHTALYWYRQSLGQGLEFLIYFQGNSAPDKSGLPSDRFSAERTGGSVSTLTIQRTQQEDSAVYLCASSRTGSNQPQHFGDGTRLSIL.

This sequence joins TRBV5-6 and TRBJ1-2; the D gene is possibly TRBD1 (6 bases). CDR3 length: 15 amino acids. CDR1 and CDR2 from the germline V gene are SGHDT and YYEEEE. Between the trimmed V and J ends, which lost 1 base and 3 bases, there was a span of 13 bases. CDR3 bases: TGTGCCAGCAGCTTGCAGGGGAAGGGGGACTATGGCTACACCTTC. It is translated as CASSLQGKGDYGYTF.

The CDR3, as DNA: TGTGCCAGCAGCGCCCGGCGGCAGTTGGATGGCTACACCTTC. Residues: CASSARRQLDGYTF. The rearrangement links TRBV7-8 to TRBJ1-2; no firm D call. The CDR3 runs to 14 residues. CDR1 is SGHVS, CDR2 FQNEAQ, per germline. The germline V and J ends were trimmed by 5 bases and 6 bases, with 16 bases remaining between them.

This clone turned up a few times. The chain uses TRBV6-5 and TRBJ2-5; TRBD1 agrees at 8 bases. Unmatched junction bases numbered 4, after V lost 2 bases and J lost 5 bases. The CDR3 runs to 14 residues. Germline CDR1 MNHEY, CDR2 SVGAGI. CDR3 sequence: CASSYRTGGETQYF. CDR3 coding DNA: TGTGCCAGCAGTTACCGCACAGGGGGTGAGACCCAGTACTTC.

This clone was counted only a few times. This same CDR3 is encoded by further DNA sequences in the sample. The chain links TRBV9 to TRBJ2-3; maybe TRBD1 (5 bases). V shed 1 base and J shed 3 bases, with 9 bases lying between them. The CDR3 runs to 14 residues. Germline values: CDR1 SGDLS, CDR2 YYNGEE. The CDR3 DNA is TGTGCCAGCAGCGTACAGGCAGGGACAGATACGCAGTATTTT. It translates to CASSVQAGTDTQYF. Combining the CDR3 with reference TRBV9 and TRBJ2-3 gives the whole variable domain DSGVTQTPKHLITATGQRVTLRCSPRSGDLSVYWYQQSLDQGLQFLIQYYNGEERAKGNILERFSAQQFPDLHSELNLSSLELGDSALYFCASSVQAGTDTQYFGPGTRLTVL.

The chain is built from TRBV9 and TRBJ2-5; D perhaps matches TRBD1 (5 bases). V lost 4 bases to trimming and J lost 5 bases, with 12 bases between them. The CDR3 sequence is 13 residues long. Germline V gives CDR1 SGDLS, CDR2 YYNGEE. This CDR3 is CASSPRVGETQYF. Here the CDR3 DNA reads TGTGCCAGCAGCCCCAGGGTTGGGGAGACCCAGTACTTC.

The chain carries TRBV4-1 and TRBJ2-3, with 9 bases that match TRBD1. This CDR3 has 14 amino acids. V lost 1 base to trimming and J lost 5 bases; unmatched junction nucleotides: 1. CDR1 MGHRA and CDR2 YSYEKL come from the germline V gene. The CDR3 sequence is CASSQGQGGDTQYF. The CDR3 region has the DNA TGCGCCAGCAGCCAAGGACAGGGGGGAGATACGCAGTATTTT.

This clone was seen a single time. The chain carries TRBV5-7 and TRBJ2-7; TRBD1 might be the D (7 bases). TRBV5-7 is annotated as an ORF whose role is uncertain. The V end was cut by 6 bases, the J end by 3 bases, with 19 bases between. The CDR3 has 15 residues. CDR3 DNA: TGTGCCAGCATCCACAGGGGAGGCTATGTCTACGAGCAGTACTTC. Translating it yields CASIHRGGYVYEQYF.

The chain combines TRBV27 with TRBJ1-1, with D possibly TRBD1 on 5 matching bases. V lost 0 bases and J 0 bases, leaving 17 bases between the germline ends. Germline V gene sequence: CDR1 MNHEY, CDR2 SMNVEV (reference sequence). This CDR3 is 18 amino acids long. For the CDR3, the DNA is TGTGCCAGCAGTTTATCGGTCGTCTCAGGGAGGATGAACACTGAAGCTTTCTTT. Its protein is CASSLSVVSGRMNTEAFF.

This clone was detected a few times. This rearrangement joins TRBV6-5 to TRBJ1-6; no firm D call. The V and J ends lost 2 bases and 5 bases respectively, with 10 bases between them. The CDR3 loop spans 15 amino acids. In germline, CDR1 is MNHEY, CDR2 SVGAGI. The CDR3 nucleotides read TGTGCCAGCAGTTACAGCGCAGTTAATAATTCACCCCTCCACTTT. This translates into CASSYSAVNNSPLHF.

The chain employs TRBV6-5 and TRBJ1-1, with 7 bases lining up with TRBD1. Per the germline V gene, CDR1 is MNHEY and CDR2 is SVGAGI. The CDR3 spans 15 residues. V was pared by 6 bases and J by 4 bases, with 11 bases of the junction left unmatched. The CDR3 bases are TGTGCCAGCAGGGCTGACAGGGTCCAAAGCACTGAAGCTTTCTTT. Translation: CASRADRVQSTEAFF.

CDR3 sequence (DNA): TGCAGCGTTGGGGGCAGCCTTGGTTACGGCTACACCTTC. As protein: CSVGGSLGYGYTF. V and J are TRBV29-1 and TRBJ1-2; possibly TRBD1 for D (5 bases). Per the germline V gene, CDR1 is SQVTM and CDR2 is ANQGSEA. Trimming left V 4 bases short and J 8 bases short, with 17 bases between. This CDR3 is 13 amino acids long.

J is TRBJ2-5 and V is TRBV7-3; D unresolved. V gave up 3 bases and J gave up 6 bases, with 11 bases separating them. The germline V gene has CDR1 SGHTA and CDR2 FQGTGA. The CDR3 has 13 amino acids. In DNA, the CDR3 is TGTGCCAGCAGCTTGAACCCTCAGCAGACCCAGTACTTC. This translates into CASSLNPQQTQYF.

The V and J genes are TRBV25-1 and TRBJ1-6; perhaps TRBD1 as D (5 bases). V shed 8 bases and J shed 5 bases, with 13 bases lying between them. CDR1 is MGHDK and CDR2 is SYGVNS in the germline V gene. This CDR3 has 14 amino acids. CDR3 amino acids: CASRADTHNSPLHF. CDR3 DNA: TGTGCCAGCCGGGCGGACACTCATAATTCACCCCTCCACTTT.

The chain couples TRBV5-1 to TRBJ2-3; maybe TRBD2 (6 bases). Germline lookup yields CDR1 SGHRS and CDR2 YFSETQ. The V end lost 0 bases, the J end lost 2 bases, and 13 bases lay between the germline ends. This CDR3 is 16 amino acids long. The CDR3 region has the DNA TGCGCCAGCAGCTTGGCCAAGGCGGGGCTCACAGATACGCAGTATTTT. It yields the protein CASSLAKAGLTDTQYF. Supplemented by reference TRBV5-1 and TRBJ2-3, the full variable domain reads KAGVTQTPRYLIKTRGQQVTLSCSPISGHRSVSWYQQTPGQGLQFLFEYFSETQRNKGNFPGRFSGRQFSNSRSEMNVSTLELGDSALYLCASSLAKAGLTDTQYFGPGTRLTVL.

About this clone: A read error may produce the germline difference seen at one junction end. The chain couples TRBV5-1 to TRBJ2-5; D is unresolved. Germline V CDR1 and CDR2: SGHRS, YFSETQ. The CDR3 extends over 14 amino acids. This CDR3 reads CASSLDRTSGTQYF. CDR3 nucleotides: TGCGCCAGCAGTTTGGATAGAACTTCAGGGACCCAGTACTTC.

The chain couples TRBV7-9 to TRBJ1-2; TRBD1 matches 7 bases. This CDR3 has 14 amino acids. The V gene end was trimmed by 4 bases and the J gene end by 4 bases; junction bases not matched to a gene: 6. Looked up from germline, CDR1 is SEHNR and CDR2 is FQNEAQ (reference sequence). CDR3 DNA: TGTGCCAGCAGCTCGCGCAGGGACAGCTATGGCTACACCTTC. This codes for CASSSRRDSYGYTF.

About this clone itself: This sample also contains other DNA sequences that code for the same CDR3. The chain links TRBV29-1 to TRBJ2-3; tentatively, D is TRBD1 (5 bases). Germline V gives CDR1 SQVTM, CDR2 ANQGSEA. CDR3 length equals 13 residues. Trimming pared 1 base from V and 3 bases from J, leaving 8 bases between. CDR3 amino acids: CSVEGPGTDTQYF. The CDR3 DNA sequence: TGCAGCGTTGAAGGTCCAGGGACAGATACGCAGTATTTT.

The CDR3 region is CASSHRDRDGPQHF. The DNA of the CDR3 is TGTGCCAGCAGCCACCGGGACAGGGACGGGCCCCAGCATTTT. The gene calls are TRBV7-9 and TRBJ1-5; TRBD1 matches 9 bases. The CDR3 consists of 14 residues. Per the germline V gene, CDR1 is SEHNR and CDR2 is FQNEAQ (reference sequence). The ends lost 5 bases at V and 9 bases at J; junction bases unmatched: 8. Full variable domain (missing parts from reference TRBV7-9 and TRBJ1-5): DTGVSQNPRHKITKRGQNVTFRCDPISEHNRLYWYRQTLGQGPEFLTYFQNEAQLEKSRLLSDRFSAERPKGSFSTLEIQRTEQGDSAMYLCASSHRDRDGPQHFGDGTRLSIL.